Shown below are 7 T cell receptor beta chains from a single sample sequenced in a study of blood T cell repertoires in COVID-19. Clones were read by immunoSEQ multiplex PCR, and TCRdb kept only the in-frame ones, dropping some. Among 160,000 or so clones listed, about 85% were seen once. Sequencing was done on a sample of peripheral blood. The receptors here all came from a man in his forties with acute or convalescent COVID-19.

This chain joins TRBV5-1 and TRBJ2-1, with TRBD1 matching 7 bases. CDR1 SGHRS and CDR2 YFSETQ come from the germline V gene. V trimming: 0 bases; J trimming: 4 bases; junction bases outside the gene matches: 7. The length of the CDR3 is 16 residues. For the CDR3, the DNA is TGCGCCAGCAGCTTGGAGGGGGCCGTGACATACAATGAGCAGTTCTTC. It specifies CASSLEGAVTYNEQFF. The whole variable domain, filled in from reference TRBV5-1 and TRBJ2-1, reads KAGVTQTPRYLIKTRGQQVTLSCSPISGHRSVSWYQQTPGQGLQFLFEYFSETQRNKGNFPGRFSGRQFSNSRSEMNVSTLELGDSALYLCASSLEGAVTYNEQFFGPGTRLTVL.

The V call is TRBV12-5, the J call TRBJ2-7; tentative D call: TRBD1 (5 bases). The V end was cut by 2 bases, the J end by 3 bases, with 20 bases between. CDR1 and CDR2 (germline): LGHNT, FRNRAP. The CDR3 extends over 17 amino acids. The DNA of the CDR3 is TGTGCTAGTGGTTTGTCGACCCCCCGACAGCCTAACTACGAGCAGTACTTC. It encodes CASGLSTPRQPNYEQYF. The full variable domain, rest sourced from reference TRBV12-5 and TRBJ2-7, is DARVTQTPRHKVTEMGQEVTMRCQPILGHNTVFWYRQTMMQGLELLAYFRNRAPLDDSGMPKDRFSAEMPDATLATLKIQPSEPRDSAVYFCASGLSTPRQPNYEQYFGPGTRLTVT.

The V call is TRBV3-1 (or the pseudogene TRBV3-2), the J call TRBJ2-3; D is possibly TRBD2 (6 bases). Between the trimmed V and J ends, which lost 3 bases and 5 bases, there was a span of 18 bases. Germline V CDR1 and CDR2: LGHDT, YNNKEL (reference sequence). The CDR3 spans 16 residues. The CDR3 DNA reads TGTGCCAGCAGCCATTATTTGCCGGGGCGGGAAGATACGCAGTATTTT. Its translation: CASSHYLPGREDTQYF.

The chain links TRBV7-9 to TRBJ1-5; the D gene is possibly TRBD1 (5 bases). Trimming stripped 5 bases from V and 4 bases from J, with 6 bases between. CDR3 length: 12 amino acids. Germline-derived CDR1 and CDR2 are SEHNR and FQNEAQ (reference sequence). Here the CDR3 reads CASSRQNQPQHF. The DNA for the CDR3 is TGTGCCAGCAGCCGACAGAATCAGCCCCAGCATTTT.

The CDR3 nucleotides read TGTGCCAGCAGCCTACTGACTAGCGGGGTGGGAGATACGCAGTATTTT. Protein sequence: CASSLLTSGVGDTQYF. The chain carries TRBV3-1 (or the pseudogene TRBV3-2) and TRBJ2-3; TRBD2 matches at 11 bases. The trim removed 4 bases at V and 5 bases at J, leaving 8 bases unmatched. The CDR3 is 16 residues long. Germline CDR1 reads LGHDT; CDR2 reads YNNKEL (reference sequence).

The chain uses TRBV11-2 and TRBJ2-1; 11 bases are a match to TRBD2. The J segment lost 2 bases and the V segment lost 4 bases, leaving 1 base of the junction unmatched. The CDR3 contains 15 residues. Germline V gene lookup returns CDR1 SGHAT and CDR2 FQNNGV. CDR3 nucleotides: TGTGCCAGCAGCTCACTAGCGGGGGCCTACAATGAGCAGTTCTTC. This translates into CASSSLAGAYNEQFF.

The V and J genes are TRBV18 and TRBJ2-3; 9 positions match TRBD2. Losses at the gene ends were 3 bases for V and 6 bases for J; bases not matched to a gene: 7. The CDR3 totals 15 residues. Germline CDR1 is KGHSH and CDR2 is LQKENI. The CDR3 sequence is CASSPGLAPADTQYF. CDR3 DNA sequence: TGTGCCAGCTCACCCGGACTAGCGCCGGCGGATACGCAGTATTTT.